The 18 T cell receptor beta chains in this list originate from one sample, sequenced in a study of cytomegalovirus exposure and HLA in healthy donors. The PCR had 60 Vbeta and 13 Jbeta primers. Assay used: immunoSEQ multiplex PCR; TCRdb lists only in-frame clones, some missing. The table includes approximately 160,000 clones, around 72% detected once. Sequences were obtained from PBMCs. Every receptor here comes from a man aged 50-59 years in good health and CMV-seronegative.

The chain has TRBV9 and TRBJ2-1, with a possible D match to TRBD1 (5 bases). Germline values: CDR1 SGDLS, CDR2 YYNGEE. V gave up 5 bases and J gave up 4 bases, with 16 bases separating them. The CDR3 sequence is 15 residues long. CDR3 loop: CASSVTGMGYNEQFF. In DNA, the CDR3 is TGTGCCAGCAGTGTTACAGGTATGGGGTACAATGAGCAGTTCTTC.

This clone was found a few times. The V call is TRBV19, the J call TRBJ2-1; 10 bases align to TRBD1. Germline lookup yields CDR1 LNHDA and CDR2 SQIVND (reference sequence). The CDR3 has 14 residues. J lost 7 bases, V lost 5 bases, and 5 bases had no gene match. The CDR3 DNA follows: TGTGCCAGTAGTCGGGGACAGGGGACGAATGAGCAGTTCTTC. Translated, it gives CASSRGQGTNEQFF. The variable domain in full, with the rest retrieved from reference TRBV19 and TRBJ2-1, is DGGITQSPKYLFRKEGQNVTLSCEQNLNHDAMYWYRQDPGQGLRLIYYSQIVNDFQKGDIAEGYSVSREKKESFPLTVTSAQKNPTAFYLCASSRGQGTNEQFFGPGTRLTVL.

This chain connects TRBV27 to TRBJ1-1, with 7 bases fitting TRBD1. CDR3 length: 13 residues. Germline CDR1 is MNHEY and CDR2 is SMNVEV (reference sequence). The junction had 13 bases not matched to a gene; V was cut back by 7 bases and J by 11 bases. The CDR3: CASTPNTGVGAFF. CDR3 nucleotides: TGTGCCAGCACCCCAAATACAGGGGTGGGTGCTTTCTTT.

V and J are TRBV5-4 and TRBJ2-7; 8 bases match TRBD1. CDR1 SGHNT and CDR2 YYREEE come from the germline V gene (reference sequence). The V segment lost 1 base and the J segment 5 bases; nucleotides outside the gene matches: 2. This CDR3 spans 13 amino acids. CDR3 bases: TGTGCCAGCAGCTTGCAGGGGGCGAACGAGCAGTACTTC. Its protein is CASSLQGANEQYF.

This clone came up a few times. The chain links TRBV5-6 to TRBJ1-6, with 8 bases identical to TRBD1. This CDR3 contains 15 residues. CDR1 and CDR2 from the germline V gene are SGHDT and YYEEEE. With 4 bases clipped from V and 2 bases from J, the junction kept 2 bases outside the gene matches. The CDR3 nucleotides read TGTGCCAGCAGCCTACAGGGGGCCTATAATTCACCCCTCCACTTT. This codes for CASSLQGAYNSPLHF.

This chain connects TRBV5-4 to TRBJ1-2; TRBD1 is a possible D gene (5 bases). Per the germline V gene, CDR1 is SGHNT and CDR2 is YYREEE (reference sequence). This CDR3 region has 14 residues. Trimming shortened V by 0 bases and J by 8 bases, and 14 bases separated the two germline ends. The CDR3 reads CASSLASGMGGYTF. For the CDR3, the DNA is TGTGCCAGCAGCTTGGCCTCAGGGATGGGGGGCTACACCTTC.

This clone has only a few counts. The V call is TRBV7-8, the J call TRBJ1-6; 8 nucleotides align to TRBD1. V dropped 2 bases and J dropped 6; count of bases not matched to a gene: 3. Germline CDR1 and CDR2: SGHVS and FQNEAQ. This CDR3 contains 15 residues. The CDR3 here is CASSLRQGRNSPLHF. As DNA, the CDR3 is TGTGCCAGCAGCTTAAGACAGGGGCGTAATTCACCCCTCCACTTT.

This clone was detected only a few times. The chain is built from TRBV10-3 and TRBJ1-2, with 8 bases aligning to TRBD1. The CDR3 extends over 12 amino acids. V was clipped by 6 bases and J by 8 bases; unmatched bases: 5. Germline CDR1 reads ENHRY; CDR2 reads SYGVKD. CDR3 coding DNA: TGTGCCATCAGCGGGACAGGCGGGGGCTACACCTTC. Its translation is CAISGTGGGYTF.

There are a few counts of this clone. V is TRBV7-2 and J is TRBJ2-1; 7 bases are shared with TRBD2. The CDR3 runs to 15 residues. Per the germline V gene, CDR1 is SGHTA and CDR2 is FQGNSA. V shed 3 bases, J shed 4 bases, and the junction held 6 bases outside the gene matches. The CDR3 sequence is CASSFQRGRYNEQFF. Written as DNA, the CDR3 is TGTGCCAGCAGCTTTCAGCGGGGACGATACAATGAGCAGTTCTTC.

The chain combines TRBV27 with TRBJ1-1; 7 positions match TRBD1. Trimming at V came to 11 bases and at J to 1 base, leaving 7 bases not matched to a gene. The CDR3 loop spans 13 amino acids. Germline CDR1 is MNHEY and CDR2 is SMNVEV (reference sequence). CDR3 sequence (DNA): TGTGCCTCACAGGGGAGGCCGAACACTGAAGCTTTCTTT. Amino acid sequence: CASQGRPNTEAFF.

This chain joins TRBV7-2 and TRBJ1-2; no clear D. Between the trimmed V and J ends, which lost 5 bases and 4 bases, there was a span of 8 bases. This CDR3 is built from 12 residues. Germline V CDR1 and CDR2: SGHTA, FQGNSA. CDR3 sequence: CASSTTVYGYTF. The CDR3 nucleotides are TGTGCCAGCAGCACCACTGTCTATGGCTACACCTTC.

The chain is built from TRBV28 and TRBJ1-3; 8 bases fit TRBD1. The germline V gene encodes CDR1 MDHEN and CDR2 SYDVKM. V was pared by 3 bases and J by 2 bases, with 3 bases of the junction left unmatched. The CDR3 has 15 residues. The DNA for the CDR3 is TGTGCCAGCAGTTTTTCGGACAGGGCTGGAAACACCATATATTTT. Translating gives CASSFSDRAGNTIYF.

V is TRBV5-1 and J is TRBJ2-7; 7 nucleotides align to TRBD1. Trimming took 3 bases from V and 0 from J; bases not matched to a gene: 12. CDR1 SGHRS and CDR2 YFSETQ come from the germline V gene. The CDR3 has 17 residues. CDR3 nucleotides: TGCGCCAGCAGCTCAATTCCGACAGGGTGGCGCTCCTACGAGCAGTACTTC. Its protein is CASSSIPTGWRSYEQYF.

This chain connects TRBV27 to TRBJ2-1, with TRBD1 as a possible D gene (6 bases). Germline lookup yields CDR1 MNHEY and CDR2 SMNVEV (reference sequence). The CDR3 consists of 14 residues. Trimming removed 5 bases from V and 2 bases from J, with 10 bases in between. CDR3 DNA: TGTGCCAGCAGTCCGAGGGGGACCTACAATGAGCAGTTCTTC. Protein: CASSPRGTYNEQFF.

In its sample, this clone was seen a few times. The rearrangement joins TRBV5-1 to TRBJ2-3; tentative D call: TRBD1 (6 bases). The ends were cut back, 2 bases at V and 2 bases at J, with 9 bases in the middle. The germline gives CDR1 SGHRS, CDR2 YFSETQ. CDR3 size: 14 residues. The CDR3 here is CASSFRTDTDTQYF. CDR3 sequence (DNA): TGCGCCAGCAGCTTTCGGACAGACACAGATACGCAGTATTTT.

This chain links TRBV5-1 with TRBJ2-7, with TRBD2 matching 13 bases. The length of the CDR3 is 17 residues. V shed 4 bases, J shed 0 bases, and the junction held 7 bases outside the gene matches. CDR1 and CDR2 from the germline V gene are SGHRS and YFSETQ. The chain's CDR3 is CASSLATSGGISYEQYF. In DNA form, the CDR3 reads TGCGCCAGCAGCCTAGCGACTAGCGGGGGGATCTCCTACGAGCAGTACTTC.

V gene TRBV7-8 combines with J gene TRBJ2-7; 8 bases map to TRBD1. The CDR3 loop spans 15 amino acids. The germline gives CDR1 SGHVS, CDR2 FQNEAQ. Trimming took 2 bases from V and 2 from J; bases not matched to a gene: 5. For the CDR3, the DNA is TGTGCCAGCAGCTTACAGGACAGGGAACCCTACGAGCAGTACTTC. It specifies CASSLQDREPYEQYF.

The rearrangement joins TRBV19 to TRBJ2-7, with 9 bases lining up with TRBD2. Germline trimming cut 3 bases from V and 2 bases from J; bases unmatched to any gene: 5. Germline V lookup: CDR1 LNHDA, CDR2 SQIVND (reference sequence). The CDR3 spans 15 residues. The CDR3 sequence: CASSILAGAPYEQYF. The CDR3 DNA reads TGTGCCAGTAGTATCTTAGCGGGGGCCCCCTACGAGCAGTACTTC. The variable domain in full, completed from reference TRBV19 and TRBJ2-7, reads DGGITQSPKYLFRKEGQNVTLSCEQNLNHDAMYWYRQDPGQGLRLIYYSQIVNDFQKGDIAEGYSVSREKKESFPLTVTSAQKNPTAFYLCASSILAGAPYEQYFGPGTRLTVT.